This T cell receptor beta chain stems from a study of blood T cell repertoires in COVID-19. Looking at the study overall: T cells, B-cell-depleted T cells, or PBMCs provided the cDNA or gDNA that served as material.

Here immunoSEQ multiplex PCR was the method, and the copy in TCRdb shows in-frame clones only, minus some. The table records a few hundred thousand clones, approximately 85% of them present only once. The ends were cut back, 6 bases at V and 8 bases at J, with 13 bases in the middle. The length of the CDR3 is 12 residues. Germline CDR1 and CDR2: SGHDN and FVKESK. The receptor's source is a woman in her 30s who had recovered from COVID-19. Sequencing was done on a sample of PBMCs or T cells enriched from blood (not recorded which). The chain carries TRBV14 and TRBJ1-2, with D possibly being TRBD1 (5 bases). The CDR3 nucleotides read TGTGCCAGCAGTCTAGGGGTTTACGGCTACACCTTC. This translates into CASSLGVYGYTF.